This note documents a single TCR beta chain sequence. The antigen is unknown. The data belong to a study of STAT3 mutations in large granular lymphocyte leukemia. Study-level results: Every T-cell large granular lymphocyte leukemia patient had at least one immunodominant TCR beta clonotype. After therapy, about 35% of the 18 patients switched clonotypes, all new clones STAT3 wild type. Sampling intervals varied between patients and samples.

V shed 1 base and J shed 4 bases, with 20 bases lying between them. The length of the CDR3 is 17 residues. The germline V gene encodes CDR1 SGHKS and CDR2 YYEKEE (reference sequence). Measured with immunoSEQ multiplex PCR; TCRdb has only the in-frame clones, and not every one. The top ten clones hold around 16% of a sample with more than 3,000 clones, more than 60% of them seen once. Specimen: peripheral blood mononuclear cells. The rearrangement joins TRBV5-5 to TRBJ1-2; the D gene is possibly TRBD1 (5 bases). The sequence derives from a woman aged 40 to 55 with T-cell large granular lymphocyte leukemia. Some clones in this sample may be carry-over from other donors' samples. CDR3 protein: CASSLTGRVSGIYGYTF. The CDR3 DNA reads TGTGCCAGCAGCTTGACGGGGCGTGTCTCGGGAATCTATGGCTACACCTTC. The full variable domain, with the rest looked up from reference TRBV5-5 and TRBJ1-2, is DAGVTQSPTHLIKTRGQQVTLRCSPISGHKSVSWYQQVLGQGPQFIFQYYEKEERGRGNFPDRFSARQFPNYSSELNVNALLLGDSALYLCASSLTGRVSGIYGYTFGSGTRLTVV.